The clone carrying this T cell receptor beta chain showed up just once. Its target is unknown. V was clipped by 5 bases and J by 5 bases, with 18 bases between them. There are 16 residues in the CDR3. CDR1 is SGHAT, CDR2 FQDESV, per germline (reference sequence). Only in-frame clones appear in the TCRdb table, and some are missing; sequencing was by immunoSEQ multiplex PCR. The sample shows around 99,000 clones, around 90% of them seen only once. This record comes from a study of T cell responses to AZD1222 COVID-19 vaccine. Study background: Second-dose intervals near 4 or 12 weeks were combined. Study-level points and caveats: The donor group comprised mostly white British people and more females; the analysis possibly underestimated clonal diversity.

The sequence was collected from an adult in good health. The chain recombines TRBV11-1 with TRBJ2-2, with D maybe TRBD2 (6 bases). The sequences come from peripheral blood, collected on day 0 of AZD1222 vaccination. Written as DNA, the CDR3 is TGTGCCAGCAGCCCCCCCTTGAGGGGAGGAACCGGGGAGCTGTTTTTT. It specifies CASSPPLRGGTGELFF.